One sample yielded the 19 T cell receptor beta chains listed below, sequenced in a study of blood T cells in healthy people across ages. PCR was performed a second time for about 7 to 12 cycles using a sample-barcoded 5' primer and a J-beta primer mix. Each CDR3 protein gets one entry after TCRdb re-called the 5' RACE reads with MiXCR. The table records more than 1.4 million distinct CDR3 sequences, approximately 38% of them present only once. The material sequenced was blood. The receptors stem from a woman younger than 30 in good health.

This clonotype has only a few counts. The J gene is TRBJ1-5, the V gene TRBV4-2; TRBD1 aligns across 7 bases. Germline lookup yields CDR1 LGHNA and CDR2 YNFKEQ. J was trimmed by 5 bases and V by 4 bases; bases with no gene match: 8. The CDR3 sequence is 15 residues long. The CDR3 protein is CASSPHRGGDQPQHF. The DNA for the CDR3 is TGTGCCAGCAGCCCCCACAGGGGCGGCGATCAGCCCCAGCATTTT.

The rearrangement links TRBV28 to TRBJ1-2; D is undetermined. Deletions cut 6 bases from V and 5 bases from J, with 22 bases between. The germline V gene has CDR1 MDHEN and CDR2 SYDVKM. The CDR3 consists of 16 residues. Here the CDR3 reads CASRFQFPTKGYGYTF. CDR3 nucleotides: TGTGCCAGCAGATTTCAATTCCCGACCAAAGGGTATGGCTACACCTTC.

As concerns this clonotype: An end of the junction differs from the germline gene, which may be a read error. The chain employs TRBV29-1 and TRBJ2-7; 9 positions agree with TRBD1. The germline gives CDR1 SQVTM, CDR2 ANQGSEA. This CDR3 region has 14 residues. The CDR3 DNA reads as TGCAGCGTTGTTATTGGGACAGGGCTATACGGGCAGTACTTC. Translating gives CSVVIGTGLYGQYF.

This chain uses TRBV6-1 with TRBJ2-1, with 11 bases identical to TRBD2. CDR3 length: 16 residues. Trimming at V came to 6 bases and at J to 6 bases, leaving 10 bases not matched to a gene. Germline CDR1 and CDR2: MNHNS and SASEGT. The chain's CDR3 is CASRRTSGSRSNEQFF. The CDR3 region has the DNA TGTGCCAGCAGGAGAACTAGCGGGAGTCGTAGCAATGAGCAGTTCTTC.

The V and J genes are TRBV14 and TRBJ1-2; D call uncertain. CDR3 size: 11 residues. The germline V gene encodes CDR1 SGHDN and CDR2 FVKESK. The germline V and J ends were trimmed by 4 bases and 13 bases, with 13 bases remaining between them. Written as DNA, the CDR3 is TGTGCCAGCAGCCTAGTGGGGATAGCCACCTTC. It is translated as CASSLVGIATF.

The chain combines TRBV5-1 with TRBJ2-4, with D possibly matching TRBD2 (6 bases). The germline gives CDR1 SGHRS, CDR2 YFSETQ. The CDR3 runs to 14 residues. The V and J ends lost 0 bases and 13 bases respectively, with 17 bases between them. CDR3 nucleotides: TGCGCCAGCAGCTTGGTTCAGGGCTCGGGAGAGCAGTACTTC. It is translated as CASSLVQGSGEQYF.

The V call is TRBV11-1, the J call TRBJ1-1, with a tentative D call TRBD1 (5 bases). The germline V gene encodes CDR1 SGHAT and CDR2 FQDESV (reference sequence). The CDR3 runs to 13 residues. The ends were cut back, 5 bases at V and 4 bases at J, with 11 bases in the middle. The CDR3 loop reads CASSPQGFTEAFF. The DNA of the CDR3 is TGTGCCAGCAGCCCTCAGGGTTTCACTGAAGCTTTCTTT.

The rearrangement joins TRBV15 to TRBJ2-7; D may correspond to TRBD1 or TRBD2 (6 bases each). V was shortened by 5 bases and J by 6 bases, with 17 bases between the two germline ends. This CDR3 comprises 14 residues. CDR1 is LNHNV and CDR2 is YYDKDF in the germline V gene (reference sequence). CDR3: CATSLRRGYGEQYF. The CDR3 nucleotides are TGTGCCACCAGCCTACGGAGGGGGTACGGCGAGCAGTACTTC.

In regard to this clonotype: A much more abundant neighbour one base away suggests this may be a read error. The gene calls are TRBV28 and TRBJ1-3; 8 bases are a match to TRBD1. Germline V lookup: CDR1 MDHEN, CDR2 SYDVKM. This CDR3 is built from 17 residues. CDR3 DNA: TGTGCCAGCAGTTTACCCCGGACAGGGACCTCTGCAAACACCATATATTTT. Translating it yields CASSLPRTGTSANTIYF.

This chain uses TRBV27 with TRBJ1-1, with a possible D match to TRBD1 (6 bases). In germline, CDR1 is MNHEY, CDR2 SMNVEV (reference sequence). This CDR3 has 16 amino acids. Trimming left V 5 bases short and J 0 bases short, with 16 bases between. Here the CDR3 reads CASSPIGQTMNTEAFF. The CDR3 DNA is TGTGCCAGCAGTCCAATCGGACAGACGATGAACACTGAAGCTTTCTTT.

The rearrangement uses TRBV20-1 and TRBJ2-6; a possible D gene is TRBD1 (6 bases). V lost 8 bases and J lost 4, with 18 bases in between. Germline V gene lookup returns CDR1 DFQATT and CDR2 SNEGSKA (reference sequence). The CDR3 runs 15 residues. DNA for the CDR3: TGCAGTACTAATGACAGGTTGGGGGGGGCCAACGTCCTGACTTTC. It codes for CSTNDRLGGANVLTF.

The chain is built from TRBV12-3 or TRBV12-4 and TRBJ1-6; no firm D call. The V end was cut by 8 bases, the J end by 4 bases, with 12 bases between. The CDR3 contains 14 residues. The DNA of the CDR3 is TGTGCCAGCCGACGGACCGGTTATAATTCACCCCTCCACTTT. Protein sequence: CASRRTGYNSPLHF.

The rearrangement joins TRBV21-1 to TRBJ2-1; the table's D call, TRBD1, was not checked against the DNA. TRBV21-1 is recorded as a pseudogene. The CDR3 runs to 16 residues. CDR3 region: CASSLRQGDTYNEQFF. The CDR3 DNA sequence: TGTGCCAGCAGCCTTCGACAGGGGGACACCTACAATGAGCAGTTCTTC.

V is TRBV20-1 and J is TRBJ2-2; no definite D call. This CDR3 has 17 amino acids. Germline CDR1 and CDR2: DFQATT and SNEGSKA (reference sequence). V dropped 0 bases and J dropped 0 bases, with 14 bases sitting between them. The DNA of the CDR3 is TGCAGTGCTAGAGATCCCCTAACCCGATCGAACACCGGGGAGCTGTTTTTT. Its translation is CSARDPLTRSNTGELFF.

In this sample, this clonotype turned up a few times. Here the CDR3 reads CASMVQLQETQYF. The CDR3 DNA reads TGTGCCAGCATGGTACAGCTTCAAGAGACCCAGTACTTC. The chain links TRBV2 to TRBJ2-5; no clear D gene. CDR3 length equals 13 residues. The V gene's germline CDR1 is SNHLY and CDR2 FYNNEI. Deletions cut 7 bases from V and 2 bases from J, with 11 bases between. Together with reference TRBV2 and TRBJ2-5, the CDR3 gives the full variable domain: EPEVTQTPSHQVTQMGQEVILRCVPISNHLYFYWYRQILGQKVEFLVSFYNNEISEKSEIFDDQFSVERPDGSNFTLKIRSTKLEDSAMYFCASMVQLQETQYFGPGTRLLVL.

In this sample, this clonotype turned up a few times. The CDR3, as DNA: TGTGCCAGCAGCCAAGTGCCAGGGGGCTATGGCTACACCTTC. Its protein product is CASSQVPGGYGYTF. The genes are TRBV14 and TRBJ1-2, with TRBD1 matching 7 bases. The germline gives CDR1 SGHDN, CDR2 FVKESK. After removal of 1 base from V and 4 bases from J, the junction contained 3 bases not matched to a gene. This CDR3 is 14 amino acids long.

This clonotype was detected a few times. The gene calls are TRBV28 and TRBJ1-2, with 12 bases aligning to TRBD1. This CDR3 spans 17 amino acids. After removal of 4 bases from V and 10 bases from J, the junction contained 16 bases not matched to a gene. Germline V lookup: CDR1 MDHEN, CDR2 SYDVKM. Here the CDR3 DNA reads TGTGCCAGCAGTTCATCGCTTTTCGGGACAGGGGGCCGTCACTACACCTTC. Its translation: CASSSSLFGTGGRHYTF.

The chain recombines TRBV2 with TRBJ2-1; TRBD2 matches 10 bases. The CDR3 extends over 16 amino acids. Germline CDR1 and CDR2: SNHLY and FYNNEI. After removal of 5 bases from V and 0 bases from J, the junction contained 4 bases not matched to a gene. The CDR3 region is CASSSGGASSYNEQFF. CDR3 sequence (DNA): TGTGCCAGCAGTAGCGGGGGGGCGAGCTCCTACAATGAGCAGTTCTTC.

The rearrangement links TRBV20-1 to TRBJ1-5, with D hard to call. The CDR3 length is 12 residues. CDR1 is DFQATT and CDR2 is SNEGSKA in the germline V gene (reference sequence). The V end was cut by 4 bases, the J end by 2 bases, with 6 bases between. The CDR3 DNA reads TGCAGTGCTAAAGTGGGCAATCAGCCCCAGCATTTT. This translates into CSAKVGNQPQHF.